These 15 T cell receptor beta chains came from one sample sequenced in a study of blood T cell repertoires in COVID-19. Method: immunoSEQ multiplex PCR; TCRdb's copy keeps in-frame clones and lacks some. The data contain roughly 160,000 clones, 87% of them seen just once; the ten biggest clones take up under 5%. Sequenced: peripheral blood. These receptors were taken from a woman aged 55-75 years who had recovered from COVID-19.

The chain uses TRBV6-5 and TRBJ1-6; 10 nucleotides match TRBD1. This CDR3 contains 14 residues. Germline V gives CDR1 MNHEY, CDR2 SVGAGI. The junction had 4 bases not matched to a gene; V was cut back by 4 bases and J by 10 bases. CDR3 nucleotides: TGTGCCAGCAGTTGGGACAGGGGCAGGTCACCCCTCCACTTT. Its protein product is CASSWDRGRSPLHF.

This chain links TRBV7-2 with TRBJ1-6, with TRBD1 identical over 7 bases. J lost 7 bases, V lost 5 bases, and 5 bases had no gene match. The CDR3 runs 14 residues. Germline CDR1 and CDR2: SGHTA and FQGNSA. The CDR3 DNA reads as TGTGCCAGCAGCATCGGGACAGCGAATTCACCCCTCCACTTT. It yields the protein CASSIGTANSPLHF.

The chain recombines TRBV11-2 with TRBJ2-1; TRBD2 aligns across 8 bases. Germline-derived CDR1 and CDR2 are SGHAT and FQNNGV. The J segment lost 7 bases and the V segment lost 6 bases, leaving 11 bases of the junction unmatched. The CDR3 sequence is 15 residues long. CDR3 region: CASRGLRRGENEQFF. CDR3 DNA: TGTGCCAGCAGGGGACTTCGGCGGGGGGAAAATGAGCAGTTCTTC.

V and J are TRBV28 and TRBJ1-2, with D possibly being TRBD1 (6 bases). From germline, CDR1 is MDHEN and CDR2 SYDVKM. Trimming removed 6 bases from V and 8 bases from J, with 16 bases in between. The CDR3 extends over 13 amino acids. This chain's CDR3 is CASSAGGPPGYTF. For the CDR3, the DNA is TGTGCCAGCAGCGCGGGGGGGCCGCCCGGCTACACCTTC.

This chain links TRBV2 with TRBJ2-3; D remains ambiguous. CDR1 is SNHLY and CDR2 is FYNNEI in the germline V gene. V was clipped by 4 bases and J by 2 bases, with 10 bases between them. The length of the CDR3 is 14 residues. CDR3: CASSANLFTDTQYF. CDR3 in DNA: TGTGCCAGCAGTGCTAACCTATTCACAGATACGCAGTATTTT.

J is TRBJ2-3 and V is TRBV9, with D possibly TRBD2 on 7 matching bases. This CDR3 comprises 15 residues. V was pared by 4 bases and J by 4 bases, with 16 bases between. Germline V gene lookup returns CDR1 SGDLS and CDR2 YYNGEE. CDR3 nucleotides: TGTGCCAGCAGCTTCCGGGGGGCGTTGGCAGATACGCAGTATTTT. Amino acid sequence: CASSFRGALADTQYF.

The V gene is TRBV4-2, the J gene TRBJ2-5; 8 bases are a match to TRBD2. This CDR3 region has 15 residues. The V gene's germline CDR1 is LGHNA and CDR2 YNFKEQ. V gave up 0 bases and J gave up 5 bases; unmatched junction bases: 5. CDR3: CASSQDRVAGETQYF. DNA for the CDR3: TGTGCCAGCAGCCAAGACCGAGTAGCGGGGGAGACCCAGTACTTC.

The chain uses TRBV19 and TRBJ2-7; TRBD2 matches at 8 bases. Germline V gives CDR1 LNHDA, CDR2 SQIVND (reference sequence). Losses at the gene ends were 3 bases for V and 4 bases for J; bases not matched to a gene: 11. CDR3 length: 16 amino acids. For the CDR3, the DNA is TGTGCCAGTAGTATTCAAGCCGGGACTAGGGGGTACGAGCAGTACTTC. This codes for CASSIQAGTRGYEQYF.

The chain employs TRBV7-2 and TRBJ1-1; possibly TRBD1 for D (5 bases). CDR1 is SGHTA, CDR2 FQGNSA, per germline. The CDR3 contains 15 residues. Trimming removed 3 bases from V and 4 bases from J, with 15 bases in between. DNA of the CDR3: TGTGCCAGCAGCTTCCAGGGAAGAACTGGCACTGAAGCTTTCTTT. Encoded protein: CASSFQGRTGTEAFF.

There are a few counts of this clone. The chain links TRBV10-1 to TRBJ2-1, with D perhaps matching TRBD2 (6 bases). The V gene's germline CDR1 is WNHNN and CDR2 SYGVQD (reference sequence). The V gene lost 4 bases and the J gene lost 12 bases, with 16 bases spanning the gap. The CDR3 runs 13 residues. The CDR3 protein is CASSGRLDGSQFF. The CDR3 region has the DNA TGCGCCAGCAGTGGTCGACTAGACGGTTCGCAGTTCTTC.

The chain links TRBV10-2 to TRBJ2-7, with TRBD1 identical over 8 bases. The CDR3 consists of 14 residues. J was trimmed by 6 bases and V by 0 bases; bases with no gene match: 4. The V gene's germline CDR1 is WSHSY and CDR2 SAAADI. Here the CDR3 DNA reads TGCGCCAGCAGTGAGTCTGGCAGGGGGCGCGAGCAGTACTTC. This gives the protein CASSESGRGREQYF.

The chain is built from TRBV5-1 and TRBJ2-6; 8 positions match TRBD1. Germline V gene data show CDR1 as SGHRS and CDR2 as YFSETQ. This CDR3 has 17 residues. Losses at the gene ends were 4 bases for V and 1 base for J; bases not matched to a gene: 7. The CDR3 DNA reads as TGCGCCAGCAGCCAATCACGGACAGGGTCTGGGGCCAACGTCCTGACTTTC. Translation: CASSQSRTGSGANVLTF. The variable domain in full, with the rest retrieved from reference TRBV5-1 and TRBJ2-6, is KAGVTQTPRYLIKTRGQQVTLSCSPISGHRSVSWYQQTPGQGLQFLFEYFSETQRNKGNFPGRFSGRQFSNSRSEMNVSTLELGDSALYLCASSQSRTGSGANVLTFGAGSRLTVL.

The gene calls are TRBV19 and TRBJ2-5, with TRBD1 matching 8 bases. The trim removed 4 bases at V and 3 bases at J, leaving 10 bases unmatched. Looked up from germline, CDR1 is LNHDA and CDR2 is SQIVND (reference sequence). The CDR3 is 16 residues long. Written as DNA, the CDR3 is TGTGCCAGTAGTAGGCCGCTGACAGGGGAGAAAGAGACCCAGTACTTC. Amino acids: CASSRPLTGEKETQYF.

The table lists this clone with many counts. The CDR3 region is CASSLGLADLYEQYF. Here the CDR3 DNA reads TGTGCCAGCAGTTTGGGACTAGCGGACTTGTACGAGCAGTACTTC. The chain employs TRBV4-2 and TRBJ2-7, with 11 bases that match TRBD2. This CDR3 has 15 amino acids. Germline V gene sequence: CDR1 LGHNA, CDR2 YNFKEQ. Trimming removed 6 bases from V and 4 bases from J; junction bases left unmatched: 8.

The chain couples TRBV4-3 to TRBJ2-7; 8 bases are shared with TRBD1. J lost 2 bases, V lost 0 bases, and 6 bases had no gene match. The length of the CDR3 is 16 residues. In germline, CDR1 is LGHNA, CDR2 YSLEER. The CDR3 sequence: CASSQDVQGAPYEQYF. CDR3 coding DNA: TGCGCCAGCAGCCAAGACGTCCAGGGGGCGCCCTACGAGCAGTACTTC.